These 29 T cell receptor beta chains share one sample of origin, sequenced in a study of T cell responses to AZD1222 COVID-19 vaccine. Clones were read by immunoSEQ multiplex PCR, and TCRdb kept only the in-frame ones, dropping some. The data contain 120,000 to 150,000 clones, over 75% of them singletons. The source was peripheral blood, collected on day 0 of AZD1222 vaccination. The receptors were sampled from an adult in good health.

The CDR3 loop reads CASSSLATDTQYF. As DNA, the CDR3 is TGTGCCAGCAGCTCACTAGCGACAGATACGCAGTATTTT. The chain has TRBV12-3 or TRBV12-4 and TRBJ2-3, with 7 bases identical to TRBD2. The J segment lost 3 bases and the V segment lost 6 bases, leaving 3 bases of the junction unmatched. This CDR3 has 13 amino acids.

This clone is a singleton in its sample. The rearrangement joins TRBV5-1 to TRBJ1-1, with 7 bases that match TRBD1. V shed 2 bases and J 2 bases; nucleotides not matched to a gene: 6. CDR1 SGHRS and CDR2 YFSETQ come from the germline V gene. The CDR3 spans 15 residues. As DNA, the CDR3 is TGCGCCAGCAGCTTAATTGGACAGGCCAACACTGAAGCTTTCTTT. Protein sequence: CASSLIGQANTEAFF.

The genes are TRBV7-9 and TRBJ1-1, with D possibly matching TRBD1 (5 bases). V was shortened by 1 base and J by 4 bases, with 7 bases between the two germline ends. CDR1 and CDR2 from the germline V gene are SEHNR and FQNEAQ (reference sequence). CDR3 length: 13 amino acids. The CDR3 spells CASSLVQGTEAFF. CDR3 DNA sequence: TGTGCCAGCAGCTTAGTTCAGGGCACTGAAGCTTTCTTT.

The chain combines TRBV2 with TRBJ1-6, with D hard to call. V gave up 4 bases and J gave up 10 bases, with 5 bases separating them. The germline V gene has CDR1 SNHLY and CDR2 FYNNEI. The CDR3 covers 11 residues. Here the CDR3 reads CASSVGSPLHF. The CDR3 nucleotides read TGTGCCAGCAGTGTTGGCTCACCCCTCCACTTT.

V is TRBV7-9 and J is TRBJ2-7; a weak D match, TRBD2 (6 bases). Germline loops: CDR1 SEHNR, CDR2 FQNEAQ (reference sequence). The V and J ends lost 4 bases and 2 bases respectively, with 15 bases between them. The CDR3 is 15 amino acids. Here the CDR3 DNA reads TGTGCCAGCAGCTGGAGGGACCGGGGGACCTACGAGCAGTACTTC. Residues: CASSWRDRGTYEQYF.

The CDR3 here is CASSQGIASTDTQYF. In DNA, the CDR3 is TGTGCCAGCAGCCAGGGGATCGCTAGCACAGATACGCAGTATTTT. The rearrangement links TRBV5-5 to TRBJ2-3; D might be TRBD1 (6 bases). V was shortened by 4 bases and J by 0 bases, with 12 bases between the two germline ends. The CDR3 has 15 amino acids. The V gene's germline CDR1 is SGHKS and CDR2 YYEKEE (reference sequence).

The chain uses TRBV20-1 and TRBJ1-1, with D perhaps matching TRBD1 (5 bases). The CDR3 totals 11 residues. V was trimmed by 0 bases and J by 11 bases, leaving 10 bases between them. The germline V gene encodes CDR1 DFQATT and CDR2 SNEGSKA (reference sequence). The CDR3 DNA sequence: TGCAGTGCTAGAGAGGGGGGTCGGGCTTTCTTT. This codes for CSAREGGRAFF.

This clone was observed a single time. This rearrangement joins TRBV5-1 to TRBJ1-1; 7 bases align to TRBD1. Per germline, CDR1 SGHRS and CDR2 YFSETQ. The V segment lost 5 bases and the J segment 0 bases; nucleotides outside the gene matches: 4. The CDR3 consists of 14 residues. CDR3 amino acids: CASRAQGVNTEAFF. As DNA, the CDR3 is TGCGCCAGCAGGGCCCAGGGGGTGAACACTGAAGCTTTCTTT.

Here the CDR3 DNA reads TGCGCCAGCAGCTCAACCGGGACAGGGGCCCAAGAGACCCAGTACTTC. Translation gives CASSSTGTGAQETQYF. This sequence joins TRBV5-1 and TRBJ2-5, with 10 bases lining up with TRBD1. Germline-derived CDR1 and CDR2 are SGHRS and YFSETQ. This CDR3 is 16 amino acids long. Unmatched junction bases numbered 6, after V lost 3 bases and J lost 1 base.

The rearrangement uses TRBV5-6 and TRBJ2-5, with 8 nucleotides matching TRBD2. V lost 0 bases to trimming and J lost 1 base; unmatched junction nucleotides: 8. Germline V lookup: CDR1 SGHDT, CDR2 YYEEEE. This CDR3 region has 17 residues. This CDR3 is CASSLVTSGGIQETQYF. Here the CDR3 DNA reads TGTGCCAGCAGCTTGGTTACTAGCGGAGGAATCCAAGAGACCCAGTACTTC.

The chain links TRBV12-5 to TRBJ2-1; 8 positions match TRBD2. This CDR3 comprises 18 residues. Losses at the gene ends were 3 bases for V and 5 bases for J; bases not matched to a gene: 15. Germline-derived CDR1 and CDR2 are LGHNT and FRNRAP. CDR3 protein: CASGFTVAGGLGNNEQFF. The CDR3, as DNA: TGTGCTAGTGGTTTCACTGTCGCGGGGGGCTTGGGGAACAATGAGCAGTTCTTC.

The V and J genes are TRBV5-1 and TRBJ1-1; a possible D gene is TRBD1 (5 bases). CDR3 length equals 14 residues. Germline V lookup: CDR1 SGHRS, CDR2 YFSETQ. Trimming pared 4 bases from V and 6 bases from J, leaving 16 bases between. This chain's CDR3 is CASSQGRAVSEAFF. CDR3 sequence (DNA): TGCGCCAGCAGCCAGGGTCGTGCGGTCTCTGAAGCTTTCTTT.

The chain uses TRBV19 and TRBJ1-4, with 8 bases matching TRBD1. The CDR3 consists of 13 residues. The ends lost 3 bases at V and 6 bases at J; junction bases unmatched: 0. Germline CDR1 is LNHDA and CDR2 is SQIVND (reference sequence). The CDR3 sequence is CASSMDRDEKLFF. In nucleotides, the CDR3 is TGTGCCAGTAGTATGGACAGGGATGAAAAACTGTTTTTT.

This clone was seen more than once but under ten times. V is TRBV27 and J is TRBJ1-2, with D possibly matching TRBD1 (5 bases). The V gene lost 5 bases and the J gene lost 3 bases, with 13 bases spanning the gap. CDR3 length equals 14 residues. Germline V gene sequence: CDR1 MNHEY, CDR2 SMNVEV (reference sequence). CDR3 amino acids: CASSRIRGDYGYTF. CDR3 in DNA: TGTGCCAGCAGTCGGATCCGAGGGGACTATGGCTACACCTTC.

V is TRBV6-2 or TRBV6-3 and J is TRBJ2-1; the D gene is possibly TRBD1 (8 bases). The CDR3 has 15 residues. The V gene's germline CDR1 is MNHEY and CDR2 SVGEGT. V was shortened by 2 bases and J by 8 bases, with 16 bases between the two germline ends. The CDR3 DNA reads TGTGCCAGCAGTTACAACAGGGGGGGCACGGATGAGCAGTTCTTC. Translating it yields CASSYNRGGTDEQFF.

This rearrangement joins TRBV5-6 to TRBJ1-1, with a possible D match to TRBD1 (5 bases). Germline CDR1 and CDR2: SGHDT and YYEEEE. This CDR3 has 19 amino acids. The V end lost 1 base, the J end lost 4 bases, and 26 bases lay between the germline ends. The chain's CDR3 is CASSLNSPGRVSWGTEAFF. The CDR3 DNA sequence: TGTGCCAGCAGCTTGAACTCTCCAGGGCGAGTAAGTTGGGGCACTGAAGCTTTCTTT.

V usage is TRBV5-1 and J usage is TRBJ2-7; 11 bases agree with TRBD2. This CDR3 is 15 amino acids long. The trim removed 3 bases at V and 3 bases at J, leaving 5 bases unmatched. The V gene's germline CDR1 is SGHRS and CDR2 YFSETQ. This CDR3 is CASSSRLAGSYEQYF. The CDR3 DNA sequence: TGCGCCAGCAGCTCCAGACTAGCGGGGAGCTACGAGCAGTACTTC.

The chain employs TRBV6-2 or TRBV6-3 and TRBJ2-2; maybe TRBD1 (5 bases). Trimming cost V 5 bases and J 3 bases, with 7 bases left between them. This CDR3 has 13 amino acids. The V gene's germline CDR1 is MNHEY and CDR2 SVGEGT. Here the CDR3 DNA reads TGTGCCAGCAGTCTACAGGACACCGGGGAGCTGTTTTTT. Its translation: CASSLQDTGELFF.

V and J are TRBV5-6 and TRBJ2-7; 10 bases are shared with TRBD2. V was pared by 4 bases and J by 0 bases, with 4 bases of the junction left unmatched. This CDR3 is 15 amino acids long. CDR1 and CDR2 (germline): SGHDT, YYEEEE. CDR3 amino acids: CASSVGLANSYEQYF. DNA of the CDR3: TGTGCCAGCAGCGTGGGACTAGCGAACTCCTACGAGCAGTACTTC.

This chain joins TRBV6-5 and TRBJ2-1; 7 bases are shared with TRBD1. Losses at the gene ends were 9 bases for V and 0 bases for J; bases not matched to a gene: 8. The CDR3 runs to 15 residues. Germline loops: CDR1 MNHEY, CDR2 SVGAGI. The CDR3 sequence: CASTEDRYSYNEQFF. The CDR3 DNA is TGTGCCAGTACTGAGGACAGGTACTCCTACAATGAGCAGTTCTTC.

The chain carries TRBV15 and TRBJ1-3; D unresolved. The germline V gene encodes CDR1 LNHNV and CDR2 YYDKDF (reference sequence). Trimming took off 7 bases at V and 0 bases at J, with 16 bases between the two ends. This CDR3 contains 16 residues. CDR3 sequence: CATTPYSRYSGNTIYF. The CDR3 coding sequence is TGTGCCACCACCCCCTACTCCAGGTACTCTGGAAACACCATATATTTT.

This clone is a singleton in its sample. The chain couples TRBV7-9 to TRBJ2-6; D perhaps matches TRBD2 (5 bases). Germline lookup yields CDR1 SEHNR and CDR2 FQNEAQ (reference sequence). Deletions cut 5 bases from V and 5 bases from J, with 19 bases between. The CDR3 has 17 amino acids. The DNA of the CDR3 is TGTGCCAGCAGCCTCGGACTTACCGTGGTTCGGGCCAACGTCCTGACTTTC. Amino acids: CASSLGLTVVRANVLTF.

CDR3 residues: CASSHSTSGPYEQYF. Here the CDR3 DNA reads TGTGCCAGCAGCCATTCGACTAGCGGGCCCTACGAGCAGTACTTC. The chain carries TRBV3-1 (or the pseudogene TRBV3-2) and TRBJ2-7, with TRBD2 matching 10 bases. The CDR3 totals 15 residues. After removal of 3 bases from V and 2 bases from J, the junction contained 4 bases not matched to a gene. Germline lookup yields CDR1 LGHDT and CDR2 YNNKEL (reference sequence).

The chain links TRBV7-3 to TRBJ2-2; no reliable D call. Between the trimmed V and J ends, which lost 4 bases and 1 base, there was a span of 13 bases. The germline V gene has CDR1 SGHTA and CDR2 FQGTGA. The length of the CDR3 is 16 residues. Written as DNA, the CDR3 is TGTGCCAGCAGCTCCCATCGAGAGAGGAACACCGGGGAGCTGTTTTTT. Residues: CASSSHRERNTGELFF. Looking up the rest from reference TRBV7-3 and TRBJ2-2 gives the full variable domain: GAGVSQTPSNKVTEKGKYVELRCDPISGHTALYWYRQSLGQGPEFLIYFQGTGAADDSGLPNDRFFAVRPEGSVSTLKIQRTERGDSAVYLCASSSHRERNTGELFFGEGSRLTVL.

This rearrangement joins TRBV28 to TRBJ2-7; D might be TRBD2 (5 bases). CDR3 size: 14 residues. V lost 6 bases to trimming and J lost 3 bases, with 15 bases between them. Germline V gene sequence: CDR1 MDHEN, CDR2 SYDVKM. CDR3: CASSSGVFIYEQYF. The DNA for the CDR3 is TGTGCCAGCAGCTCCGGGGTGTTTATCTACGAGCAGTACTTC.

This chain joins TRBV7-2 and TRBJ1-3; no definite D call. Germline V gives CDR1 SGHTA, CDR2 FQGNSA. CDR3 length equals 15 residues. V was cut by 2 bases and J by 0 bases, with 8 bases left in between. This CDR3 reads CASSLPGSSGNTIYF. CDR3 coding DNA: TGTGCCAGCAGCTTACCAGGCAGCTCTGGAAACACCATATATTTT.

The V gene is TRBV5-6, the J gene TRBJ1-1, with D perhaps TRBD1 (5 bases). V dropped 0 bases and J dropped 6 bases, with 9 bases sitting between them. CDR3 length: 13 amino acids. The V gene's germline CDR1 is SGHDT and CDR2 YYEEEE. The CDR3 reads CASSLGGWAEAFF. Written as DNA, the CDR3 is TGTGCCAGCAGCTTGGGGGGCTGGGCTGAAGCTTTCTTT.

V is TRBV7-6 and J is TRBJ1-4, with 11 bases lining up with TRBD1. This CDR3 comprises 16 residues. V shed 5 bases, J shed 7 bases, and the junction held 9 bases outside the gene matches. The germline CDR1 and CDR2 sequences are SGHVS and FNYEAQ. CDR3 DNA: TGTGCCAGCAGCATGACCCCGGGACAGGGGGGTGAAAAACTGTTTTTT. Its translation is CASSMTPGQGGEKLFF. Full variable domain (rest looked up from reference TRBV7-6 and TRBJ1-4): GAGVSQSPRYKVTKRGQDVALRCDPISGHVSLYWYRQALGQGPEFLTYFNYEAQQDKSGLPNDRFSAERPEGSISTLTIQRTEQRDSAMYRCASSMTPGQGGEKLFFGSGTQLSVL.

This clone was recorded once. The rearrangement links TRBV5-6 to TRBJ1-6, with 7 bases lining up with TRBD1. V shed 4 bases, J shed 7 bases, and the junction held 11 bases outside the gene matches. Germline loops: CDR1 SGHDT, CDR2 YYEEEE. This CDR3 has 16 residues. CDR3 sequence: CASSRGPTGYNSPLHF. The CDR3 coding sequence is TGTGCCAGCAGCCGCGGCCCGACAGGGTACAATTCACCCCTCCACTTT.